This entry lists 16 T cell receptor beta chains sequenced from one sample in a study of blood T cell repertoires in COVID-19. Sequenced by immunoSEQ multiplex PCR; TCRdb stores in-frame clones only, minus some. The profile covers approximately 40,000 clones, with about 85% appearing a single time and approximately 4.5% taken by the ten largest. Sequencing was done on a sample of peripheral blood. The receptors derive from a man aged 55-75 years with COVID-19, enrolled during active disease.

The V call is TRBV5-1, the J call TRBJ1-1, with a tentative D call TRBD1 (5 bases). The germline CDR1 and CDR2 sequences are SGHRS and YFSETQ. V lost 2 bases and J lost 1, with 9 bases in between. This CDR3 is 14 amino acids long. As DNA, the CDR3 is TGCGCCAGCAGCTTTCAGGGTACGAACACTGAAGCTTTCTTT. Its protein is CASSFQGTNTEAFF.

The gene calls are TRBV27 and TRBJ1-5; TRBD1 matches at 8 bases. Trimming took 3 bases from V and 7 from J; bases not matched to a gene: 5. The CDR3 consists of 14 residues. Germline V gene sequence: CDR1 MNHEY, CDR2 SMNVEV (reference sequence). The CDR3 nucleotides read TGTGCCAGCAGTTTCACAGGGGGATGGCAGCCCCAGCATTTT. Translated: CASSFTGGWQPQHF.

This clone was recorded only once. The CDR3 nucleotides read TGTGCCAGCAGTTTCCGAGGGAGTCTGAATGAGCAGTTCTTC. Translating gives CASSFRGSLNEQFF. The V and J genes are TRBV27 and TRBJ2-1; D may be TRBD2 (5 bases). Trimming left V 3 bases short and J 7 bases short, with 13 bases between. This CDR3 region has 14 residues. Germline CDR1 reads MNHEY; CDR2 reads SMNVEV (reference sequence).

The V gene is TRBV5-1, the J gene TRBJ1-1, with TRBD1 identical over 7 bases. Per the germline V gene, CDR1 is SGHRS and CDR2 is YFSETQ. This CDR3 comprises 14 residues. The ends lost 4 bases at V and 1 base at J; junction bases unmatched: 4. The CDR3 DNA follows: TGCGCCAGCAGCCAGGGACAGCCGAACACTGAAGCTTTCTTT. Its protein is CASSQGQPNTEAFF.

This chain joins TRBV19 and TRBJ2-1, with TRBD1 matching over 8 bases. After removal of 5 bases from V and 4 bases from J, the junction contained 13 bases not matched to a gene. The CDR3 runs 17 residues. Germline V gene lookup returns CDR1 LNHDA and CDR2 SQIVND (reference sequence). CDR3 sequence reads: CASSRQGSSRNYNEQFF. Written as DNA, the CDR3 is TGTGCCAGTAGTCGACAGGGGTCAAGCAGAAATTACAATGAGCAGTTCTTC.

V and J are TRBV30 and TRBJ2-3; D is uncertain. Deletions cut 3 bases from V and 4 bases from J, with 8 bases between. CDR3 length equals 12 residues. Germline V gene sequence: CDR1 GTSNPN, CDR2 SVGIG (reference sequence). CDR3 in DNA: TGTGCCTGGAGGACGGCGGCAGATACGCAGTATTTT. This gives the protein CAWRTAADTQYF.

The chain recombines TRBV28 with TRBJ2-1; tentatively, D is TRBD1 (5 bases). This CDR3 is built from 10 residues. Germline assignment: CDR1 MDHEN and CDR2 SYDVKM. V gave up 8 bases and J gave up 10 bases, with 9 bases separating them. This CDR3 reads CASGAFEQFF. Here the CDR3 DNA reads TGTGCCAGCGGGGCCTTCGAGCAGTTCTTC. Full variable domain (remainder filled in from reference TRBV28 and TRBJ2-1): DVKVTQSSRYLVKRTGEKVFLECVQDMDHENMFWYRQDPGLGLRLIYFSYDVKMKEKGDIPEGYSVSREKKERFSLILESASTNQTSMYLCASGAFEQFFGPGTRLTVL.

This clone was counted once. The chain has TRBV7-2 and TRBJ1-1; no firm D call. The CDR3 covers 14 residues. The germline V gene has CDR1 SGHTA and CDR2 FQGNSA. The V gene lost 2 bases and the J gene lost 0 bases, with 7 bases spanning the gap. The CDR3 spells CASSLLNMNTEAFF. The CDR3 nucleotides read TGTGCCAGCAGCTTATTAAACATGAACACTGAAGCTTTCTTT.

The chain couples TRBV28 to TRBJ2-5; TRBD1 aligns across 8 bases. The CDR3 is 17 amino acids. V shed 2 bases and J 0 bases; nucleotides not matched to a gene: 8. Germline CDR1 is MDHEN and CDR2 is SYDVKM. The DNA of the CDR3 is TGTGCCAGCAGTTTACAGGGACAGGTTACTTACCAAGAGACCCAGTACTTC. It translates to CASSLQGQVTYQETQYF.

V gene TRBV3-1 (or the pseudogene TRBV3-2) combines with J gene TRBJ1-3, with TRBD1 matching 7 bases. The trim removed 5 bases at V and 0 bases at J, leaving 7 bases unmatched. This CDR3 comprises 16 residues. Germline V gene data show CDR1 as LGHDT and CDR2 as YNNKEL (reference sequence). The CDR3 region is CASSKPQGVSGNTIYF. The CDR3 nucleotides read TGTGCCAGCAGCAAACCGCAGGGGGTCTCTGGAAACACCATATATTTT.

The rearrangement uses TRBV28 and TRBJ1-4; D not certain. Germline lookup yields CDR1 MDHEN and CDR2 SYDVKM. V lost 6 bases to trimming and J lost 4 bases, with 3 bases between them. The CDR3 is 11 residues long. CDR3 DNA: TGTGCCAGCAGCATTAATGAAAAACTGTTTTTT. Amino acids: CASSINEKLFF.

The genes are TRBV11-3 and TRBJ1-1; D is uncertain. Germline V gene lookup returns CDR1 SGHNT and CDR2 YENEEA. V dropped 1 base and J dropped 0 bases, with 6 bases sitting between them. CDR3 length: 14 amino acids. The CDR3 DNA sequence: TGTGCCAGCAGCTTAGTCGGTATGAACACTGAAGCTTTCTTT. Translated, it gives CASSLVGMNTEAFF.

V is TRBV5-1 and J is TRBJ2-6; 7 bases are shared with TRBD1. The CDR3 runs 15 residues. Germline CDR1 and CDR2: SGHRS and YFSETQ. The V and J ends lost 4 bases and 0 bases, in that order; junction bases with no gene match: 1. The CDR3 loop is CASSRTGSGANVLTF. CDR3 DNA: TGCGCCAGCAGCCGGACAGGCTCTGGGGCCAACGTCCTGACTTTC.

CDR3 in DNA: TGTGCCAGCAGTCGAACACAGGGGGTTACGGAGCAGTACTTC. Translated, it gives CASSRTQGVTEQYF. This sequence joins TRBV27 and TRBJ2-7; TRBD1 matches at 8 bases. Germline trimming cut 5 bases from V and 7 bases from J; bases unmatched to any gene: 10. The CDR3 loop spans 14 amino acids. Per the germline V gene, CDR1 is MNHEY and CDR2 is SMNVEV (reference sequence).

The V gene is TRBV5-5, the J gene TRBJ2-1; a weak D match, TRBD2 (6 bases). V gave up 4 bases and J gave up 0 bases, with 14 bases separating them. This CDR3 region has 16 residues. CDR1 is SGHKS and CDR2 is YYEKEE in the germline V gene (reference sequence). The CDR3 bases are TGTGCCAGCAGCCCTATTTGGCGGGGCTCCTACAATGAGCAGTTCTTC. Protein product: CASSPIWRGSYNEQFF.

The chain employs TRBV6-4 and TRBJ1-2; D gene ambiguous. V was cut by 6 bases and J by 5 bases, with 16 bases left in between. This CDR3 is 14 amino acids long. Germline CDR1 MRHNA, CDR2 SNTAGT. CDR3 in amino acids: CASSPEAGSYGYTF. CDR3 coding DNA: TGTGCCAGCAGCCCCGAGGCGGGATCATATGGCTACACCTTC.